Listed below are T cell receptor beta chains from one sample, sequenced in a study of T-cell memory formation after mild COVID-19. TCRdb used MiXCR to reprocess the 5' RACE reads, holding one entry per CDR3 protein. The repertoire holds about 14,000 distinct CDR3 sequences, with roughly a fifth as singletons. Sequencing input: PBMCs or a T cell subset sorted from them (not recorded which). The receptors here all came from an adult woman who had mild COVID-19 (a few samples of this study predate the infection). Cell type and time point are not known. Each CDR3 is given with its conserved first and last residue.

v_call,j_call,cdr3_aa
TRBV7-9,TRBJ2-1,CASSLVLRSDEQFF
TRBV6-2/TRBV6-3,TRBJ2-6,CASSYTGTGASGANVLTF
TRBV18,TRBJ2-7,CASSTGAHEQYF
TRBV28,TRBJ1-1,CASSSRDNMNTEAFF
TRBV5-5,TRBJ2-2,CASSRTVAGELFF
TRBV5-1,TRBJ1-2,CASSWSGDYGYTF
TRBV7-9,TRBJ1-3,CASSRLDRGNTIYF
TRBV19,TRBJ2-2,CASSTIWDTGELFF
TRBV5-6,TRBJ2-3,CASSLAGQGAARRTTDTQYF
TRBV12-3/TRBV12-4,TRBJ2-5,CASSGLKQETQYF
TRBV6-5,TRBJ1-2,CASSSTLTRNYGYTF